This T cell receptor beta chain emerged from a study of blood T cell repertoires in COVID-19. Study-wide background: Donors in the United States, Italy and Spain gave samples during acute or convalescent COVID-19.

This CDR3 is built from 14 residues. Germline-derived CDR1 and CDR2 are GTSNPN and SVGIG (reference sequence). Between the trimmed V and J ends, which lost 2 bases and 0 bases, there was a span of 8 bases. Authors' analysis steps: Researchers report that nucleated cell counts were estimated from reference gene primer amplification. Data came from immunoSEQ multiplex PCR; TCRdb stores just in-frame clones and leaves some out. D and trimming come from the DNA, and the V and J calls and clone size come from that table. The table lists approximately 290,000 clones, 80% to 90% of them singletons. Material: peripheral blood. The chain links TRBV30 to TRBJ1-3; D uncertain. This TCR was sampled from a man aged 25-45 years with acute or convalescent COVID-19. Here the CDR3 reads CAWSPDPSGNTIYF. CDR3 bases: TGTGCCTGGAGTCCAGATCCCTCTGGAAACACCATATATTTT.